The T cell receptor beta chain described here comes from a study of CD8 T cells in Susac syndrome. This CDR3 has 16 residues. V lost 2 bases to trimming and J lost 5 bases, with 18 bases between them. With random hexamers, roughly 0.5 to 1 ug RNA was reverse transcribed. TCRdb independently ran MiXCR on the immunoSEQ multiplex PCR reads; one entry per CDR3 protein. The sample has over 300,000 distinct CDR3 sequences, around 90% seen once. The V gene is TRBV12-3 or TRBV12-4, the J gene TRBJ2-5, with a weak D call TRBD1 (5 bases). The clonotype originates from a human donor with multiple sclerosis. The source material was CD4+ T cells from PBMCs. The CDR3 nucleotides are TGTGCCAGCAGTTTAAGACAGAGGCAGGTTCGGGAGACCCAGTACTTC. As protein: CASSLRQRQVRETQYF.